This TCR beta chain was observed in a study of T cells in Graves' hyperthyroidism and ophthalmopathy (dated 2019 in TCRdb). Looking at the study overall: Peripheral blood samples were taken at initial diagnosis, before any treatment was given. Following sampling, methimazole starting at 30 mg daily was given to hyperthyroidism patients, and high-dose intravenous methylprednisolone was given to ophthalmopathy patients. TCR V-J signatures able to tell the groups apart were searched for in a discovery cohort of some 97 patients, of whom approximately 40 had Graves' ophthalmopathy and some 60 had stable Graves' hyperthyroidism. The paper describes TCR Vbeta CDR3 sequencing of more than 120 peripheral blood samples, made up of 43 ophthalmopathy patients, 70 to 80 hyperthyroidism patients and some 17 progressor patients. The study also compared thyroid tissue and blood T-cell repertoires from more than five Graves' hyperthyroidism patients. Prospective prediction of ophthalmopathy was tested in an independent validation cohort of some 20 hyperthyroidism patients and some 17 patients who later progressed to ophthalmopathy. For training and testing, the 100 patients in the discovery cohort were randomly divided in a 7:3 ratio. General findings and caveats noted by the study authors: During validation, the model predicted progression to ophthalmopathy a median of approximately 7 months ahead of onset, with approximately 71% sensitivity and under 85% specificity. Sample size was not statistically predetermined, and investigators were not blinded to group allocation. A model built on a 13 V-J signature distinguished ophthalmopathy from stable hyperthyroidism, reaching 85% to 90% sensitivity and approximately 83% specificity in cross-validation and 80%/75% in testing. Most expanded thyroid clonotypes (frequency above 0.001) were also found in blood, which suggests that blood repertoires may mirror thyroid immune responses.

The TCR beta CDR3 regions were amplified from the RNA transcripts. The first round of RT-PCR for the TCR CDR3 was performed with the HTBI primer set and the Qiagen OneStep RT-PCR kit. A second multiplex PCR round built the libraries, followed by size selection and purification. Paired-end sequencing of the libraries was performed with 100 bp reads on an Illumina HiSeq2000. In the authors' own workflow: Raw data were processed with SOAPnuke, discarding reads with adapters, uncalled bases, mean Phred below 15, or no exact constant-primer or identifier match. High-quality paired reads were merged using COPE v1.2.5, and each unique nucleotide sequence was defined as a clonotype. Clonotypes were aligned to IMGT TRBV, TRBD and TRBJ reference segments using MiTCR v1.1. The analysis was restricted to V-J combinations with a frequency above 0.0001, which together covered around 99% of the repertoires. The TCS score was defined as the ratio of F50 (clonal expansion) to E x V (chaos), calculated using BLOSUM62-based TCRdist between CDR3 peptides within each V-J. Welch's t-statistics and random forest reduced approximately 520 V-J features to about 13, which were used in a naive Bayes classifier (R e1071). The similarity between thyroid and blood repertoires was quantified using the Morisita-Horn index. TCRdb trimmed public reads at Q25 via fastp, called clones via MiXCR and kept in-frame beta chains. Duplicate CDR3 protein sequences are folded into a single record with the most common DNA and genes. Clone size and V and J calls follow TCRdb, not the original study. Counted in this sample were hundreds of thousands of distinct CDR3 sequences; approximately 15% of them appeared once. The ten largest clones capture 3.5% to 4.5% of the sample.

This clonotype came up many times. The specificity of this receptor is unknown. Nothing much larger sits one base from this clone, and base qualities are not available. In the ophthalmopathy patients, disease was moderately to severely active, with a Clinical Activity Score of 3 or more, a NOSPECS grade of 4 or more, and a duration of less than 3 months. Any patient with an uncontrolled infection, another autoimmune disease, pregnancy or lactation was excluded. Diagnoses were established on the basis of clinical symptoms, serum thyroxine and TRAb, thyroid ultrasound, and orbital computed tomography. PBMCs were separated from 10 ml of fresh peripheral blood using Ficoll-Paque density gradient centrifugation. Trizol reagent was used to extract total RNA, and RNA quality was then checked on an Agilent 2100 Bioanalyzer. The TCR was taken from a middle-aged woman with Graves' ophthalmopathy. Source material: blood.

The DNA sequence is given as TGTGCCAGCAGTTACGAGAGGAATCGCCTCCGAGAGACCCAGTACTTC. It is translated as CASSYERNRLRETQYF. The sequence links TRBV6-2 or TRBV6-3 to TRBJ2-5; the D gene identity is not certain. The CDR3 numbers 16 residues from cysteine through phenylalanine. The sequence is cut down to CDR3 DNA, 48 bases in frame from base 1. Sequences MNHEY (CDR1) and SVGEGT (CDR2) are obtained from the germline V gene. V and J are truncated by 2 bases and 4 bases respectively, leaving an intervening sequence of 17 bases.